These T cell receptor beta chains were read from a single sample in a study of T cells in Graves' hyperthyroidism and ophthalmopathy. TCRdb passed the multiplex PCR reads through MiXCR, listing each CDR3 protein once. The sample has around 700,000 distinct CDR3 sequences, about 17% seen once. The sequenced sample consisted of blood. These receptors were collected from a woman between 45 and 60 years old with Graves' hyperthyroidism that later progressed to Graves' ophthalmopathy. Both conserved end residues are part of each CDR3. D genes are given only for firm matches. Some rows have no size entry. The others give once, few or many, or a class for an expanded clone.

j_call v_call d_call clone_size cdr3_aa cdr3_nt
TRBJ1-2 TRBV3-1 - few CASSPTRDGPYTF TGTGCCAGCAGCCCGACCCGGGACGGCCCTTACACCTTC
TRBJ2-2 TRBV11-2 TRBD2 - CASRRLAGGRNTGELFF TGTGCCAGCAGACGACTAGCGGGGGGGCGGAACACCGGGGAGCTGTTTTTT
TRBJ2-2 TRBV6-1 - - CASSPGTDVIRELFF TGTGCCAGCAGCCCCGGGACCGACGTTATCCGGGAGCTGTTTTTT
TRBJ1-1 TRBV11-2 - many CASSLAGGQGIKAFF TGTGCCAGCAGCTTAGCCGGTGGTCAGGGAATTAAGGCTTTCTTT
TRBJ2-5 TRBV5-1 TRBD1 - CASSPSTGKQETQYF TGCGCCAGCAGCCCGTCGACAGGGAAACAAGAGACCCAGTACTTC
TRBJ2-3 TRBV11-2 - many CASCAGTSTDTQYF TGTGCCAGCTGTGCGGGTACCAGCACAGATACGCAGTATTTT
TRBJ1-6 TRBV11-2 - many CASSLRAGPSPLHF TGTGCCAGCAGCTTAAGGGCAGGGCCCTCACCCCTCCACTTT
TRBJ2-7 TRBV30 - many CAWSVGGTYEQYF TGTGCCTGGAGTGTTGGGGGTACCTACGAGCAGTACTTC
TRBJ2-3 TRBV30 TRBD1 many CAWRTGGFADTQYF TGTGCCTGGAGGACAGGGGGTTTCGCAGATACGCAGTATTTT
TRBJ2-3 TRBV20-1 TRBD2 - CSAHSGGLSTDTQYF TGCAGTGCTCATAGCGGGGGATTAAGCACAGATACGCAGTATTTT
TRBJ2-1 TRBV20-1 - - CSASQSFRQFF TGCAGTGCTAGTCAGAGCTTTCGGCAGTTCTTC
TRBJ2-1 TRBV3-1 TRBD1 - CASSQVSQGAGYNEQFF TGTGCCAGCAGCCAAGTCTCACAGGGGGCTGGATACAATGAGCAGTTCTTC
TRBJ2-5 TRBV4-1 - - CAGSPSVGQGVGETQYF TGCGCCGGCAGCCCCTCCGTGGGGCAGGGTGTAGGGGAGACCCAGTACTTC
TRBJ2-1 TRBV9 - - CASSVNPGSYNEQFF TGTGCCAGCAGCGTAAACCCGGGCTCCTACAATGAGCAGTTCTTC
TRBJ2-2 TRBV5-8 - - CASSSYYINTGELFF TGTGCCAGCAGCTCTTACTACATAAACACCGGGGAGCTGTTTTTT
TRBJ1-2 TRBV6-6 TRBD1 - CASSYSTGDDYGYTF TGTGCCAGCAGTTACTCGACAGGGGATGACTATGGCTACACCTTC